The 29 T cell receptor beta chains presented below share a single source sample, sequenced in a study of beta chain features in type 1 diabetes. Expressed TCRB transcripts were sequenced because the isolated RNA had all been reverse transcribed beforehand. The repertoire was sequenced with immunoSEQ multiplex PCR; TCRdb's copy has only in-frame clones and lacks some. The sample lists around 430,000 clones, about 29% occurring once. The sample comprised naive CD4+ T cells from blood. The source is a man aged 18 to 35 in good health.

About this clone itself: The same CDR3 can be traced to other DNA sequences in this sample. The chain has TRBV5-1 and TRBJ2-1; perhaps TRBD2 as D (6 bases). The CDR3 sequence is 14 residues long. The V end was cut by 0 bases, the J end by 5 bases, with 9 bases between. Per the germline V gene, CDR1 is SGHRS and CDR2 is YFSETQ. In DNA, the CDR3 is TGCGCCAGCAGCTTGGTCGGACTAAACAATGAGCAGTTCTTC. It yields the protein CASSLVGLNNEQFF. The full variable domain, in which reference TRBV5-1 and TRBJ2-1 provide the parts outside the CDR3, is KAGVTQTPRYLIKTRGQQVTLSCSPISGHRSVSWYQQTPGQGLQFLFEYFSETQRNKGNFPGRFSGRQFSNSRSEMNVSTLELGDSALYLCASSLVGLNNEQFFGPGTRLTVL.

This chain connects TRBV6-5 to TRBJ2-3; TRBD2 aligns across 10 bases. The CDR3 is 15 residues long. Trimming removed 5 bases from V and 0 bases from J; junction bases left unmatched: 2. The germline CDR1 and CDR2 sequences are MNHEY and SVGAGI. The CDR3 is CASSPSGGSTDTQYF. The CDR3 nucleotides are TGTGCCAGCAGTCCTAGCGGGGGTAGCACAGATACGCAGTATTTT.

The DNA of the CDR3 is TGTGCCAGCTCACCACGTGACAGGGAGGGCTATGGCTACACCTTC. As protein: CASSPRDREGYGYTF. This rearrangement joins TRBV18 to TRBJ1-2, with 7 bases aligning to TRBD1. CDR1 is KGHSH, CDR2 LQKENI, per germline. CDR3 size: 15 residues. With V trimmed by 1 base and J by 4 bases, 6 bases remained unmatched.

The chain joins TRBV30 to TRBJ2-2; TRBD2 aligns across 13 bases. The CDR3 length is 20 residues. Germline V gene sequence: CDR1 GTSNPN, CDR2 SVGIG (reference sequence). The junction had 14 bases not matched to a gene; V was cut back by 0 bases and J by 4 bases. The CDR3 loop reads CAWSVLRGRGLAGATGELFF. As DNA, the CDR3 is TGTGCCTGGAGTGTACTCAGGGGGAGAGGACTAGCGGGAGCCACCGGGGAGCTGTTTTTT.

The table lists this clone with a few counts. V gene TRBV30 combines with J gene TRBJ1-5; weak D call: TRBD1 (5 bases). The V gene's germline CDR1 is GTSNPN and CDR2 SVGIG (reference sequence). Trimming cost V 2 bases and J 7 bases, with 12 bases left between them. This CDR3 comprises 13 residues. This CDR3 is CAWSFEGQQPQHF. The CDR3 bases are TGTGCCTGGAGTTTCGAGGGGCAGCAGCCCCAGCATTTT.

The V gene is TRBV5-1, the J gene TRBJ2-7; D perhaps matches TRBD1 (5 bases). This CDR3 region has 14 residues. Germline-derived CDR1 and CDR2 are SGHRS and YFSETQ. Trimming took off 3 bases at V and 3 bases at J, with 13 bases between the two ends. The CDR3, as DNA: TGCGCCAGCAGCTCCGAGAGGCAGGGCTACGAGCAGTACTTC. Protein product: CASSSERQGYEQYF. The entire variable domain, with the rest obtained from reference TRBV5-1 and TRBJ2-7, is as follows: KAGVTQTPRYLIKTRGQQVTLSCSPISGHRSVSWYQQTPGQGLQFLFEYFSETQRNKGNFPGRFSGRQFSNSRSEMNVSTLELGDSALYLCASSSERQGYEQYFGPGTRLTVT.

The chain employs TRBV2 and TRBJ2-6, with D unresolved. Germline V CDR1 and CDR2: SNHLY, FYNNEI. The CDR3 runs 15 residues. Trimming took off 6 bases at V and 0 bases at J, with 9 bases between the two ends. Here the CDR3 DNA reads TGTGCCAGCAGGGAACGTAGCTCTGGGGCCAACGTCCTGACTTTC. It specifies CASRERSSGANVLTF.

This clone was detected a few times. This chain joins TRBV9 and TRBJ2-5; 7 bases are shared with TRBD2. This CDR3 spans 16 amino acids. Germline trimming cut 0 bases from V and 4 bases from J; bases unmatched to any gene: 9. The germline CDR1 and CDR2 sequences are SGDLS and YYNGEE. The chain's CDR3 is CASSVASGGGRETQYF. The CDR3 nucleotides are TGTGCCAGCAGCGTAGCGTCGGGAGGAGGCAGAGAGACCCAGTACTTC.

Turning to this clone: Other DNA sequences in the same sample also yield this CDR3. The rearrangement links TRBV2 to TRBJ2-7; D not resolved. Germline V lookup: CDR1 SNHLY, CDR2 FYNNEI. The CDR3 contains 11 residues. Trimming stripped 3 bases from V and 4 bases from J, with 4 bases between. The CDR3 here is CASSEGYEQYF. CDR3 DNA sequence: TGTGCCAGCAGTGAGGGGTACGAGCAGTACTTC. The full variable domain, rest sourced from reference TRBV2 and TRBJ2-7, is EPEVTQTPSHQVTQMGQEVILRCVPISNHLYFYWYRQILGQKVEFLVSFYNNEISEKSEIFDDQFSVERPDGSNFTLKIRSTKLEDSAMYFCASSEGYEQYFGPGTRLTVT.

V usage is TRBV19 and J usage is TRBJ1-1; D is uncertain. With 5 bases removed from V and 2 bases from J, the gap between germline ends came to 9 bases. Germline V gives CDR1 LNHDA, CDR2 SQIVND (reference sequence). The CDR3 runs 13 residues. Here the CDR3 DNA reads TGTGCCAGTAGTTCCTGGGCCAACACTGAAGCTTTCTTT. This codes for CASSSWANTEAFF.

The CDR3, as DNA: TGTGCCTGGAGTAAGCGGTACCGGCGGGGACTTCCTTACAATGAGCAGTTCTTC. Amino acid sequence: CAWSKRYRRGLPYNEQFF. The V gene is TRBV30, the J gene TRBJ2-1; possible D gene TRBD2, 6 bases. The CDR3 has 18 residues. CDR1 and CDR2 from the germline V gene are GTSNPN and SVGIG (reference sequence). V shed 2 bases and J shed 4 bases, with 24 bases lying between them.

The chain carries TRBV30 and TRBJ2-7; weak D call: TRBD1 (6 bases). The CDR3 runs 14 residues. Germline CDR1 GTSNPN, CDR2 SVGIG (reference sequence). The V end lost 8 bases, the J end lost 0 bases, and 17 bases lay between the germline ends. The CDR3 loop is CATQNTGSSYEQYF. The CDR3 DNA sequence: TGTGCCACCCAGAATACAGGGAGCTCCTACGAGCAGTACTTC.

The gene calls are TRBV5-4 and TRBJ2-3; 8 bases are a match to TRBD2. Trimming took 4 bases from V and 2 from J; bases not matched to a gene: 12. The CDR3 covers 17 residues. Germline assignment: CDR1 SGHNT and CDR2 YYREEE (reference sequence). CDR3 coding DNA: TGTGCCAGCAGCACCGGACTGGCGGGAGGTATCACAGATACGCAGTATTTT. As protein: CASSTGLAGGITDTQYF. Full variable domain (outside the CDR3, taken from reference TRBV5-4 and TRBJ2-3): ETGVTQSPTHLIKTRGQQVTLRCSSQSGHNTVSWYQQALGQGPQFIFQYYREEENGRGNFPPRFSGLQFPNYSSELNVNALELDDSALYLCASSTGLAGGITDTQYFGPGTRLTVL.

This clone showed up just a few times. The V gene is TRBV2, the J gene TRBJ2-1; no firm D call. This CDR3 comprises 14 residues. The V gene's germline CDR1 is SNHLY and CDR2 FYNNEI. V shed 7 bases and J shed 6 bases, with 16 bases lying between them. The chain's CDR3 is CASIRHIPFNEQFF. The CDR3 DNA is TGTGCCAGCATCCGTCACATCCCGTTCAATGAGCAGTTCTTC. The entire variable domain, with the rest obtained from reference TRBV2 and TRBJ2-1, is as follows: EPEVTQTPSHQVTQMGQEVILRCVPISNHLYFYWYRQILGQKVEFLVSFYNNEISEKSEIFDDQFSVERPDGSNFTLKIRSTKLEDSAMYFCASIRHIPFNEQFFGPGTRLTVL.

The V gene is TRBV2, the J gene TRBJ2-6; D is ambiguous. The CDR3 runs to 14 residues. V lost 5 bases and J 0 bases, leaving 5 bases between the germline ends. CDR1 is SNHLY, CDR2 FYNNEI, per germline. The CDR3 region has the DNA TGTGCCAGCAGTAAACCCTCTGGGGCCAACGTCCTGACTTTC. Protein product: CASSKPSGANVLTF.

V is TRBV23-1 and J is TRBJ2-7; 7 bases fit TRBD2. TRBV23-1 is treated as an ORF (open reading frame) with a function not yet certain. This CDR3 is built from 16 residues. The trim removed 3 bases at V and 3 bases at J, leaving 11 bases unmatched. The CDR3 loop reads CASSHYPGTTFYEQYF. CDR3 DNA sequence: TGCGCCAGCAGTCATTATCCCGGGACTACGTTCTACGAGCAGTACTTC.

The CDR3 DNA reads as TGTGCCAGCAGCCAAGATGTGGTCGGGGAGCTGTTTTTT. This translates into CASSQDVVGELFF. The chain carries TRBV14 and TRBJ2-2; D is undetermined. The CDR3 totals 13 residues. CDR1 SGHDN and CDR2 FVKESK come from the germline V gene. The V and J ends lost 0 bases and 7 bases respectively, with 6 bases between them.

The J gene is TRBJ2-7, the V gene TRBV6-5, with D possibly matching TRBD1 (6 bases). V gave up 5 bases and J gave up 1 base, with 15 bases separating them. The length of the CDR3 is 15 residues. Germline CDR1 MNHEY, CDR2 SVGAGI. CDR3 amino acids: CASSRTGTQSYEQYF. The CDR3 nucleotides are TGTGCCAGCAGTCGTACCGGGACACAGTCCTACGAGCAGTACTTC.

V usage is TRBV28 and J usage is TRBJ2-1; D is possibly TRBD1 (6 bases). This CDR3 comprises 14 residues. Germline V gives CDR1 MDHEN, CDR2 SYDVKM. V was trimmed by 6 bases and J by 4 bases, leaving 13 bases between them. The chain's CDR3 is CASRSTGKYNEQFF. The CDR3 DNA follows: TGTGCCAGCAGAAGCACAGGGAAGTACAATGAGCAGTTCTTC. Using reference TRBV28 and TRBJ2-1 for the parts outside the CDR3, the full variable domain is DVKVTQSSRYLVKRTGEKVFLECVQDMDHENMFWYRQDPGLGLRLIYFSYDVKMKEKGDIPEGYSVSREKKERFSLILESASTNQTSMYLCASRSTGKYNEQFFGPGTRLTVL.

In this sample, this clone turned up a few times. Other DNA sequences within the sample encode an identical CDR3. This chain connects TRBV29-1 to TRBJ2-5; TRBD2 matches 10 bases. The CDR3 length is 13 residues. J was trimmed by 4 bases and V by 4 bases; bases with no gene match: 3. In germline, CDR1 is SQVTM, CDR2 ANQGSEA. CDR3 sequence: CSVGLAGVETQYF. As DNA, the CDR3 is TGCAGCGTTGGCCTAGCGGGAGTAGAGACCCAGTACTTC.

V gene TRBV30 combines with J gene TRBJ2-1; D unclear. The CDR3 totals 13 residues. Germline V lookup: CDR1 GTSNPN, CDR2 SVGIG (reference sequence). Trimming left V 0 bases short and J 10 bases short, with 13 bases between. The CDR3 DNA reads TGTGCCTGGAGTGTACAACTGGACGGGGAGCAGTTCTTC. This translates into CAWSVQLDGEQFF.

This chain connects TRBV2 to TRBJ2-6, with TRBD2 matching 9 bases. This CDR3 contains 17 residues. With V trimmed by 1 base and J by 2 bases, 3 bases remained unmatched. Germline V lookup: CDR1 SNHLY, CDR2 FYNNEI. DNA of the CDR3: TGTGCCAGCAGTGAAGGCCTAGCGGGGACTGGGGCCAACGTCCTGACTTTC. It specifies CASSEGLAGTGANVLTF.

This sequence joins TRBV7-8 and TRBJ2-5; D is undetermined. The V end was cut by 5 bases, the J end by 4 bases, with 14 bases between. Germline values: CDR1 SGHVS, CDR2 FQNEAQ. The CDR3 runs 14 residues. In DNA, the CDR3 is TGTGCCAGCAGCCTTAGTTGGGGTAGAGAGACCCAGTACTTC. Encoded protein: CASSLSWGRETQYF. Together with reference TRBV7-8 and TRBJ2-5, the CDR3 gives the full variable domain: GAGVSQSPRYKVAKRGQDVALRCDPISGHVSLFWYQQALGQGPEFLTYFQNEAQLDKSGLPSDRFFAERPEGSVSTLKIQRTQQEDSAVYLCASSLSWGRETQYFGPGTRLLVL.

The CDR3 sequence: CASSVAASTDTQYF. The CDR3 region has the DNA TGCGCCAGCAGTGTCGCGGCTAGCACAGATACGCAGTATTTT. J is TRBJ2-3 and V is TRBV10-2; D remains ambiguous. Germline assignment: CDR1 WSHSY and CDR2 SAAADI. This CDR3 spans 14 amino acids. V was trimmed by 4 bases and J by 0 bases, leaving 8 bases between them.

This clone was observed a handful of times. The V and J genes are TRBV30 and TRBJ2-7; D is possibly TRBD1 or TRBD2 (5 bases each). Looked up from germline, CDR1 is GTSNPN and CDR2 is SVGIG (reference sequence). V lost 4 bases, J lost 0 bases, and 10 bases lay in between. The CDR3 is 13 residues long. The CDR3 protein is CAWTTGPSYEQYF. The CDR3, as DNA: TGTGCCTGGACTACGGGACCCTCCTACGAGCAGTACTTC.

This clone was picked up a small number of times. This chain joins TRBV6-5 and TRBJ2-2; D is perhaps TRBD2 (5 bases). Germline CDR1 MNHEY, CDR2 SVGAGI. This CDR3 is built from 15 residues. The V end was cut by 6 bases, the J end by 5 bases, with 16 bases between. The CDR3 here is CASSPDLATTGELFF. CDR3 DNA: TGTGCCAGCAGCCCTGACCTAGCAACGACCGGGGAGCTGTTTTTT.

This clone has a handful of counts. This chain joins TRBV9 and TRBJ1-1, with 8 nucleotides matching TRBD1. Germline V lookup: CDR1 SGDLS, CDR2 YYNGEE. V lost 4 bases and J lost 4; bases outside the gene matches: 9. This CDR3 contains 15 residues. In DNA form, the CDR3 reads TGTGCCAGCAGCATTGTTACCGGGACAGGCACTGAAGCTTTCTTT. It translates to CASSIVTGTGTEAFF.

The chain carries TRBV10-3 and TRBJ2-7, with TRBD2 identical over 11 bases. The CDR3 loop spans 15 amino acids. Germline values: CDR1 ENHRY, CDR2 SYGVKD. Trimming took 7 bases from V and 2 from J; bases not matched to a gene: 7. The CDR3: CAITPGLAETYEQYF. CDR3 coding DNA: TGTGCCATCACCCCGGGACTAGCGGAAACCTACGAGCAGTACTTC.

The chain carries TRBV2 and TRBJ2-1; the D is unclear. With 5 bases removed from V and 0 bases from J, the gap between germline ends came to 5 bases. CDR1 and CDR2 (germline): SNHLY, FYNNEI. The CDR3 runs to 13 residues. In DNA form, the CDR3 reads TGTGCCAGCAGTTTTAGCTCCTACAATGAGCAGTTCTTC. Protein product: CASSFSSYNEQFF.